This T cell receptor (beta chain) came from a study of patients and donors after allogeneic stem cell transplantation. TCRdb re-derived calls from the RT-PCR reads in MiXCR, one entry per CDR3 protein. The data contain 920,000 or so distinct CDR3 sequences, approximately 18% of them singletons. CDR1 is SGHTA and CDR2 is FQGTGA in the germline V gene. V gave up 8 bases and J gave up 4 bases, with 15 bases separating them. CDR3 length: 15 amino acids. The source material was blood, either unsorted or a sorted T cell fraction (not recorded which). The sequence derives from a human donor who was either an allogeneic HSCT recipient or a stem cell or donor lymphocyte infusion donor (not recorded which). It is not recorded whose cells these are; they may come from a transplant donor. The V gene is TRBV7-3, the J gene TRBJ1-6; perhaps TRBD1 as D (6 bases). The CDR3 protein is CASSLSGTYNSPLHF. The DNA of the CDR3 is TGTGCCAGCTCCTTGTCCGGGACATATAATTCACCCCTCCACTTT.